Included here is one T cell receptor beta chain sequence, with context. This specimen comes from a study of blood T cell repertoires in COVID-19. Study at large: Samples taken during acute and convalescent COVID-19 were collected in the United States, Italy and Spain.

V gave up 4 bases and J gave up 4 bases; unmatched junction bases: 9. The CDR3 spans 16 residues. Germline values: CDR1 SGDLS, CDR2 YYNGEE. Clones were sequenced by immunoSEQ multiplex PCR, and TCRdb holds only the in-frame ones, with some missing. Found here are approximately 150,000 clones, roughly 93% of them singletons; the top ten hold roughly 2.1%. The receptor comes from a woman between 55 and 75 years old with COVID-19, enrolled during active disease. The chain is built from TRBV9 and TRBJ2-1; 9 bases map to TRBD2. The specimen sequenced was peripheral blood. CDR3 DNA: TGTGCCAGCAGCCCCGGCGGGGGGGCCCTGTACAATGAGCAGTTCTTC. It specifies CASSPGGGALYNEQFF.